One sample yielded the 19 T cell receptor beta chains listed below, sequenced in a study of glioma-infiltrating T cells. Amplification of TCR alpha and beta CDR3 regions from RNA used iRepertoire nested multiplex PCR. TCRdb itself ran the multiplex PCR reads through MiXCR, one entry per CDR3 protein. The table has about 190,000 distinct CDR3 sequences, about 32% seen once. Material for sequencing was glioma tissue, nonneoplastic brain tissue, or PBMCs (not recorded which). These receptors were obtained from a human donor with low-grade glioma or glioblastoma, undergoing nonglioma brain surgery, or in good health (not recorded which).

A remark on this clonotype: This may stem from a read error, because a much larger clone lies one nucleotide away. This CDR3 reads CASSPTNVPYNEQFF. CDR3 coding DNA: TGTGCCAGCAGCCCAACTAACGTCCCCTACAATGAGCAGTTCTTC. The chain combines TRBV6-1 with TRBJ2-1, with D unclear. Trimming took 6 bases from V and 2 from J, leaving 14 bases between them. CDR3 length: 15 residues. Germline lookup yields CDR1 MNHNS and CDR2 SASEGT.

About this clonotype itself: A single base separates this from a much larger clone, so it may be a read error. The V and J genes are TRBV28 and TRBJ2-5, with 8 bases lining up with TRBD2. This CDR3 spans 14 amino acids. Germline V gene sequence: CDR1 MDHEN, CDR2 SYDVKM. The CDR3 reads CASRVAGWGETKYF. As DNA, the CDR3 is TGTGCCAGCAGAGTAGCGGGATGGGGAGAGACCAAGTACTTC.

The CDR3 DNA reads TGTGCCAGCAGCCAAGATATTGGGGAATACGAGCAGTACTTC. It encodes CASSQDIGEYEQYF. This chain connects TRBV14 to TRBJ2-7; D is unclear. The CDR3 contains 14 residues. The V end lost 0 bases, the J end lost 4 bases, and 10 bases lay between the germline ends. Germline assignment: CDR1 SGHDN and CDR2 FVKESK.

Ten or more counts support this clonotype. DNA of the CDR3: TGTGCCAGCAGTGAACGAGAGACCGGGGAGCTGTTTTTT. Translating it yields CASSERETGELFF. This chain connects TRBV6-1 to TRBJ2-2; D remains ambiguous. Deletions cut 2 bases from V and 5 bases from J, with 6 bases between. Germline assignment: CDR1 MNHNS and CDR2 SASEGT. The CDR3 is made up of 13 amino acids.

This clonotype has ten or more counts. The chain carries TRBV7-9 and TRBJ2-3; D might be TRBD1 (6 bases). Germline-derived CDR1 and CDR2 are SEHNR and FQNEAQ (reference sequence). The V gene lost 1 base and the J gene lost 4 bases, with 12 bases spanning the gap. The CDR3 runs 15 residues. This CDR3 reads CASSLVDSTADTQYF. The CDR3 nucleotides are TGTGCCAGCAGCTTAGTGGACAGTACTGCAGATACGCAGTATTTT.

This clonotype was recorded many times. The chain carries TRBV6-2 or TRBV6-3 and TRBJ2-3; D not resolved. Germline V gene data show CDR1 as MNHEY and CDR2 as SVGEGT. V lost 5 bases to trimming and J lost 0 bases, with 6 bases between them. The CDR3 runs 13 residues. The CDR3 sequence is CASSPISTDTQYF. The CDR3 bases are TGTGCCAGCAGTCCCATTAGCACAGATACGCAGTATTTT.

In its sample, this clonotype was seen many times. The chain carries TRBV6-2 or TRBV6-3 and TRBJ1-2; D is undetermined. This CDR3 is 12 amino acids long. Per germline, CDR1 MNHEY and CDR2 SVGEGT. Trimming shortened V by 7 bases and J by 10 bases, and 16 bases separated the two germline ends. CDR3 in amino acids: CASTNPEINYTF. The CDR3 coding sequence is TGTGCCAGCACCAACCCCGAAATAAACTACACCTTC.

This chain links TRBV5-4 with TRBJ2-1, with D possibly TRBD2 on 5 matching bases. This CDR3 spans 15 amino acids. V shed 5 bases and J shed 6 bases, with 18 bases lying between them. Germline loops: CDR1 SGHNT, CDR2 YYREEE (reference sequence). The CDR3 DNA sequence: TGTGCCAGCAGTCCCGCCAGCGGTTCCCTCAATGAGCAGTTCTTC. It translates to CASSPASGSLNEQFF. Looking up the rest from reference TRBV5-4 and TRBJ2-1 gives the full variable domain: ETGVTQSPTHLIKTRGQQVTLRCSSQSGHNTVSWYQQALGQGPQFIFQYYREEENGRGNFPPRFSGLQFPNYSSELNVNALELDDSALYLCASSPASGSLNEQFFGPGTRLTVL.

This clonotype was detected ten times or more. The V and J genes are TRBV15 and TRBJ1-4; D possibly corresponds to TRBD1 (6 bases). V lost 0 bases and J 0 bases, leaving 8 bases between the germline ends. The V gene's germline CDR1 is LNHNV and CDR2 YYDKDF (reference sequence). The CDR3 runs to 16 residues. The CDR3 nucleotides are TGTGCCACCAGCAGAGAAGGGGGATCAACTAATGAAAAACTGTTTTTT. This translates into CATSREGGSTNEKLFF.

This clonotype was counted ten times or more. The CDR3 bases are TGTGCCAGCAGCTTGATGACCAGCTCCTACGAGCAGTACTTC. It yields the protein CASSLMTSSYEQYF. The chain joins TRBV7-3 to TRBJ2-7; D is unresolved. V was pared by 3 bases and J by 0 bases, with 9 bases between. CDR3 length equals 14 residues. Germline CDR1 and CDR2: SGHTA and FQGTGA.

This clonotype was recorded many times. The chain carries TRBV3-1 and TRBJ2-5; unclear D gene. This CDR3 spans 12 amino acids. The germline gives CDR1 LGHDT, CDR2 YNNKEL (reference sequence). Between the trimmed V and J ends, which lost 0 bases and 1 base, there was a span of 0 bases. The CDR3 nucleotides read TGTGCCAGCAGCCAAGACCAAGAGACCCAGTACTTC. It encodes CASSQDQETQYF.

The chain combines TRBV7-6 with TRBJ2-5; D remains ambiguous. Trimming took 1 base from V and 5 from J, leaving 11 bases between them. The CDR3 consists of 14 residues. Per germline, CDR1 SGHVS and CDR2 FNYEAQ. The CDR3 sequence is CASSLVSARETQYF. The CDR3 bases are TGTGCCAGCAGCTTAGTGTCAGCTCGGGAGACCCAGTACTTC.

Notes on this clonotype: This may stem from a read error, because a much larger clone lies one nucleotide away. This rearrangement joins TRBV11-1 to TRBJ1-1, with D possibly matching TRBD1 (6 bases). V gave up 7 bases and J gave up 2 bases, with 20 bases separating them. Germline V gene sequence: CDR1 SGHAT, CDR2 FQDESV (reference sequence). The CDR3 has 16 residues. Here the CDR3 DNA reads TGTGCCAGCACCCCCCCTCAGGGGCTGACCAACACTGAAGCTTTCTTT. Its translation: CASTPPQGLTNTEAFF.

This clonotype was seen a few times. V usage is TRBV29-1 and J usage is TRBJ2-7, with D possibly matching TRBD1 (5 bases). V dropped 3 bases and J dropped 3 bases, with 9 bases sitting between them. The CDR3 contains 12 residues. Per the germline V gene, CDR1 is SQVTM and CDR2 is ANQGSEA. The CDR3 loop reads CSVEDTNYEQYF. The CDR3 region has the DNA TGCAGCGTTGAGGACACGAACTACGAGCAGTACTTC.

This clonotype was counted at least ten times. The V call is TRBV6-1, the J call TRBJ1-2; a possible D gene is TRBD1 (5 bases). V was cut by 7 bases and J by 2 bases, with 11 bases left in between. The CDR3 loop spans 13 amino acids. Germline values: CDR1 MNHNS, CDR2 SASEGT. The CDR3 sequence is CASTPGQNYGYTF. The CDR3 DNA reads TGTGCCAGCACCCCAGGGCAAAACTATGGCTACACCTTC.

This clonotype appeared many times. This rearrangement joins TRBV10-3 to TRBJ1-2, with D possibly matching TRBD1 (6 bases). Germline values: CDR1 ENHRY, CDR2 SYGVKD. The length of the CDR3 is 16 residues. The V and J ends lost 3 bases and 1 base respectively, with 15 bases between them. In DNA, the CDR3 is TGTGCCATCAGTGAACGCCGAGGGGGGGATAACTATGGCTACACCTTC. Protein product: CAISERRGGDNYGYTF.

As regards this clonotype: At one end, the junction sequence differs from germline, possibly due to a read error. The chain carries TRBV24-1 and TRBJ1-1; D perhaps matches TRBD1 (5 bases). The CDR3 extends over 13 amino acids. The germline V gene has CDR1 KGHDR and CDR2 SFDVKD. CDR3 loop: CANSEGRNTEAFF. The DNA of the CDR3 is TGTGCCAACAGTGAGGGGAGAAACACTGAAGCGTTCTTT.

A remark on this clonotype: A much bigger clone sits one base away, suggesting this may be a read error. CDR3 nucleotides: TGCAGTGCTTTCGGTAGCCAGAGCTCCTACGATGAGCGGTTCTTC. Translated, it gives CSAFGSQSSYDERFF. The chain has TRBV20-1 and TRBJ2-1; no clear D. The CDR3 covers 15 residues. Germline V gene sequence: CDR1 DFQATT, CDR2 SNEGSKA (reference sequence).

This clonotype has at least ten counts. The V and J genes are TRBV6-2 or TRBV6-3 and TRBJ2-3; 7 nucleotides agree with TRBD1. V gave up 2 bases and J gave up 0 bases; unmatched junction bases: 5. The CDR3 has 16 amino acids. CDR1 MNHEY and CDR2 SVGEGT come from the germline V gene. The CDR3 is CASSYGEGGSTDTQYF. As DNA, the CDR3 is TGTGCCAGCAGTTACGGGGAAGGGGGCAGCACAGATACGCAGTATTTT.